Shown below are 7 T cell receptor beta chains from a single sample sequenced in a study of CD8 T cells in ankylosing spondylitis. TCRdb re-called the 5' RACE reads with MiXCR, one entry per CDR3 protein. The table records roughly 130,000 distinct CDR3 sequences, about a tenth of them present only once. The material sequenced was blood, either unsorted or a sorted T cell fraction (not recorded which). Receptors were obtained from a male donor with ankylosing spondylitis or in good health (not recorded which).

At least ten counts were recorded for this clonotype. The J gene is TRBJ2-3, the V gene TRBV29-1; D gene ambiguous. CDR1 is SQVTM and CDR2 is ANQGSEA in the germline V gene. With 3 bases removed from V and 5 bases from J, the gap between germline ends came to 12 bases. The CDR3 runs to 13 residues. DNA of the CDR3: TGCAGCGTTGATGGTAGTTTCCTAGATACGCAGTATTTT. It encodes CSVDGSFLDTQYF.

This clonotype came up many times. The CDR3 loop reads CASRVRENTEAFF. The CDR3 nucleotides are TGTGCCAGCAGGGTCAGGGAAAACACTGAAGCTTTCTTT. V is TRBV12-3 or TRBV12-4 and J is TRBJ1-1; weak D call: TRBD1 (5 bases). The germline V and J ends were trimmed by 6 bases and 2 bases, with 10 bases remaining between them. The CDR3 is 13 amino acids.

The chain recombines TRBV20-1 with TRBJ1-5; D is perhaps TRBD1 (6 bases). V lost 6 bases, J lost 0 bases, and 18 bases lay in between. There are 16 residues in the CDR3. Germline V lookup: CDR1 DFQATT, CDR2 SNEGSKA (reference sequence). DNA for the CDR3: TGCAGTGCAACCCCTTCGACAGGTATTAGCAATCAGCCCCAGCATTTT. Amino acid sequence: CSATPSTGISNQPQHF.

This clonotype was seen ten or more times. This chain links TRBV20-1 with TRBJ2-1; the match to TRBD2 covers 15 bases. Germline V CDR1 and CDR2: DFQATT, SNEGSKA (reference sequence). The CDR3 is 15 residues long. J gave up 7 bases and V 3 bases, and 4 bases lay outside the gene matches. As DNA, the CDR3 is TGCAGTGCTAGGCGGACTAGCGGGAGGGGGAATGAGCAGTTCTTC. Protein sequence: CSARRTSGRGNEQFF.

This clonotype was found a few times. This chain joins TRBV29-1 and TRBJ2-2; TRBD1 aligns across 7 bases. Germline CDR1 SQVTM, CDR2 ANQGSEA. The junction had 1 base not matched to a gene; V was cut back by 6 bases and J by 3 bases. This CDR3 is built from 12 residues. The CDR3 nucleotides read TGCAGCGTAGGACAGGACACCGGGGAGCTGTTTTTT. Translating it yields CSVGQDTGELFF.

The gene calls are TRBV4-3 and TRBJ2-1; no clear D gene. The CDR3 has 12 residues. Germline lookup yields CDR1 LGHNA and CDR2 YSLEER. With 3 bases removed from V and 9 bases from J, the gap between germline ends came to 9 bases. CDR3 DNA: TGCGCCAGCAGCCATCAAGGTGGTGAGCAGTTCTTC. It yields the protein CASSHQGGEQFF.

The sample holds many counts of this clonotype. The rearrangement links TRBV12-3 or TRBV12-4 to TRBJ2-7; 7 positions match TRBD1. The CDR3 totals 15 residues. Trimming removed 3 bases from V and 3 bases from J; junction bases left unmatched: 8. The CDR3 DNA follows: TGTGCCAGCAGTTTGTCAGGGGGTCCTTTCTACGAGCAGTACTTC. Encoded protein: CASSLSGGPFYEQYF.